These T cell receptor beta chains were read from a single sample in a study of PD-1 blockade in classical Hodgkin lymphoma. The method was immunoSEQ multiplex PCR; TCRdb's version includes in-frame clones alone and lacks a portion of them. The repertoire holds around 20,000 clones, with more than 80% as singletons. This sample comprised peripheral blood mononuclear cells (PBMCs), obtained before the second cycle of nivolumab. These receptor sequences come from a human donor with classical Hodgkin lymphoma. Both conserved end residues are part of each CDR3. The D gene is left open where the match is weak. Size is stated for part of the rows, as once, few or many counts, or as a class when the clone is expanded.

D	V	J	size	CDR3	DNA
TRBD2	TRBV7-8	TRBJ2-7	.	CASSWLAGGVTEDYEQYF	TGTGCCAGCAGCTGGCTAGCGGGGGGCGTGACCGAGGACTACGAGCAGTACTTC
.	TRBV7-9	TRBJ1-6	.	CASTLTGGDNSPLHF	TGTGCCAGCACCCTAACGGGGGGCGATAATTCACCCCTCCACTTT
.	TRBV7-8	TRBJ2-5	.	CASSLSDGETQYF	TGTGCCAGCAGCTTATCCGACGGAGAGACCCAGTACTTC
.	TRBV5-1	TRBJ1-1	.	CASSLDTGTEAFF	TGCGCCAGCAGCTTGGACACAGGGACTGAAGCTTTCTTT
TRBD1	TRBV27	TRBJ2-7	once	CASSFRDRAREQYF	TGTGCCAGCAGTTTTAGGGACAGGGCTCGGGAGCAGTACTTC
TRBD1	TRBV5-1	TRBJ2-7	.	CASSLGTGGSYEQYF	TGCGCCAGCAGCTTGGGTACAGGGGGCTCCTACGAGCAGTACTTC
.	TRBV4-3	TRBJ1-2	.	CASSQEAGTMRGYTF	TGCGCCAGCAGCCAAGAGGCAGGAACTATGAGAGGCTACACCTTC
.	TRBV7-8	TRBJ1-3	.	CASSLVNTIYF	TGTGCCAGCAGCTTAGTGAACACCATATATTTT
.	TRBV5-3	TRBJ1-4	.	CARSPCSVGHEDEKLFF	TGTGCCAGAAGCCCGTGCTCAGTGGGACACGAAGATGAAAAACTGTTTTTT
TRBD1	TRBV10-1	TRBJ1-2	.	CASLRLDRFYGYTF	TGCGCCAGCCTGAGGTTGGACAGGTTCTATGGCTACACCTTC
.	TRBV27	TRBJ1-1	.	CASSFGELNTEAFF	TGTGCCAGCAGTTTTGGGGAATTGAACACTGAAGCTTTCTTT
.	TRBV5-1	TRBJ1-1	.	CASKSEGLNTEAFF	TGCGCCAGCAAATCTGAGGGGCTGAACACTGAAGCTTTCTTT
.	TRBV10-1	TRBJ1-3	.	CASSVPGIESGNTIYF	TGCGCCAGCAGTGTCCCAGGTATCGAATCTGGAAACACCATATATTTT
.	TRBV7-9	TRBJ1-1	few	CASSLAHTEAFF	TGTGCCAGCAGCTTGGCACACACTGAAGCTTTCTTT
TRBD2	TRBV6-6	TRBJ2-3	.	CASRASGADTQYF	TGTGCCAGCAGGGCTAGCGGGGCAGATACGCAGTATTTT
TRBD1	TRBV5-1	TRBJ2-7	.	CASSLDREGPYEQYF	TGCGCCAGCAGCCTCGACAGGGAAGGACCCTACGAGCAGTACTTC
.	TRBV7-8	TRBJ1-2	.	CASSLPDSVGGYTF	TGTGCCAGCAGCTTACCGGACAGCGTCGGGGGCTACACCTTC
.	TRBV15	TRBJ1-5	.	CATSRDPIQPQHF	TGTGCCACCAGCAGAGATCCTATCCAGCCCCAGCATTTT
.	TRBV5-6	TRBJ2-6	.	CASSLAGNSGANVLTF	TGTGCCAGCAGCTTGGCCGGGAACTCTGGGGCCAACGTCCTGACTTTC
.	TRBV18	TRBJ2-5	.	CASSPGETQYF	TGTGCCAGCTCACCCGGGGAGACCCAGTACTTC
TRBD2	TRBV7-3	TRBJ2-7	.	CASSLGPSGYEQYF	TGTGCCAGCAGCTTAGGGCCTAGCGGGTACGAGCAGTACTTC
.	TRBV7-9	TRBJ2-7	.	CASSLGGRTSGEQYF	TGTGCCAGCAGCTTAGGAGGGCGGACGTCCGGCGAGCAGTACTTC
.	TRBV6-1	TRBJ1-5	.	CASSESGTSINQPQHF	TGTGCCAGCAGTGAATCCGGGACTTCCATCAATCAGCCCCAGCATTTT
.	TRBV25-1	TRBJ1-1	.	CASSELVGTEAFF	TGTGCCAGCAGTGAATTGGTGGGTACTGAAGCTTTCTTT
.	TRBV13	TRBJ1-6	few	CASSSPDEGGNSPLHF	TGTGCCAGCAGCTCGCCTGACGAGGGGGGCAATTCACCCCTCCACTTT
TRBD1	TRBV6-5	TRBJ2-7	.	CASRVTGVTSYEQYF	TGTGCCAGCAGGGTGACAGGGGTGACCTCCTACGAGCAGTACTTC
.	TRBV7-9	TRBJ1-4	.	CASSSSGTPNEKLFF	TGTGCCAGCAGCAGCAGCGGGACACCTAATGAAAAACTGTTTTTT
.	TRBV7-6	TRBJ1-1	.	CASSLAGGQTEAFF	TGTGCCAGCAGCTTAGCGGGGGGCCAAACTGAAGCTTTCTTT
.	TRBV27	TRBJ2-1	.	CASSLNVGGNNEQFF	TGTGCCAGCAGTTTAAATGTAGGAGGTAACAATGAGCAGTTCTTC
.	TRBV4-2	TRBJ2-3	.	CASSQPGLRTDTQYF	TGTGCCAGCAGCCAACCGGGACTGCGCACAGATACGCAGTATTTT
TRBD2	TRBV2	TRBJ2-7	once	CASTDTSGLYEQYF	TGTGCCAGCACCGATACTAGCGGGCTCTACGAGCAGTACTTC
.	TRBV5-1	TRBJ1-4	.	CASSLAGTQNEKLFF	TGCGCCAGCAGCTTGGCCGGGACGCAAAATGAAAAACTGTTTTTT
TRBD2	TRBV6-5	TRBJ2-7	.	CASRSTSGGEYEQYF	TGTGCCAGCAGATCGACTAGCGGGGGGGAATACGAGCAGTACTTC
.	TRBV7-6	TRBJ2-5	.	CASSPNAGSETQYF	TGTGCCAGCAGCCCTAATGCGGGATCAGAGACCCAGTACTTC
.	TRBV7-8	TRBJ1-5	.	CASSLSGGNQPQHF	TGTGCCAGCAGCTTGTCAGGGGGCAATCAGCCCCAGCATTTT
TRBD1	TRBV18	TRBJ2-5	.	CASSPNGQGIAETQYF	TGTGCCAGCTCACCAAACGGACAGGGAATTGCAGAGACCCAGTACTTC
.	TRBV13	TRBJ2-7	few	CASSLGLANEQYF	TGTGCCAGCAGCTTAGGCTTGGCAAACGAGCAGTACTTC
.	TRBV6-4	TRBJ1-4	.	CASSGAGSTTNEKLFF	TGTGCCAGCAGTGGGGCAGGTTCGACAACTAATGAAAAACTGTTTTTT